This T cell receptor beta chain was sequenced during a study of shared clonotypes between healthy human individuals. Study overall: Each donor's CD8 memory used one plate, CD8 naive two, each CD4 subset three. Whole-study findings and limits: Since donors were few, the genetic and exposure-history diversity represented was limited. Although depth was large, rarefaction showed that sequencing of the sorted subsets was incomplete.

Sequenced by immunoSEQ multiplex PCR; TCRdb stores in-frame clones only, minus some. This table holds some 1,900,000 clones, roughly 94% found once. Of note for this clone: Its target is not known.

Germline V lookup: CDR1 LNHDA, CDR2 SQIVND (reference sequence). The junction had 8 bases not matched to a gene; V was cut back by 0 bases and J by 8 bases. The CDR3 totals 16 residues. Naive CD8 cells, CD45RO-negative and positively selected for CCR7, excluded terminally differentiated effector memory CD45RA+ cells. The receptor's source is a man aged 18 to 35 in good health. The V gene is TRBV19, the J gene TRBJ2-2, with 8 bases fitting TRBD2. The sequenced sample consisted of naive CD8+ T cells sorted from blood. CDR3 sequence (DNA): TGTGCCAGTAGTATAGATCTAGCGGGTCGGGCAGGGGAGCTGTTTTTT. Translating gives CASSIDLAGRAGELFF.